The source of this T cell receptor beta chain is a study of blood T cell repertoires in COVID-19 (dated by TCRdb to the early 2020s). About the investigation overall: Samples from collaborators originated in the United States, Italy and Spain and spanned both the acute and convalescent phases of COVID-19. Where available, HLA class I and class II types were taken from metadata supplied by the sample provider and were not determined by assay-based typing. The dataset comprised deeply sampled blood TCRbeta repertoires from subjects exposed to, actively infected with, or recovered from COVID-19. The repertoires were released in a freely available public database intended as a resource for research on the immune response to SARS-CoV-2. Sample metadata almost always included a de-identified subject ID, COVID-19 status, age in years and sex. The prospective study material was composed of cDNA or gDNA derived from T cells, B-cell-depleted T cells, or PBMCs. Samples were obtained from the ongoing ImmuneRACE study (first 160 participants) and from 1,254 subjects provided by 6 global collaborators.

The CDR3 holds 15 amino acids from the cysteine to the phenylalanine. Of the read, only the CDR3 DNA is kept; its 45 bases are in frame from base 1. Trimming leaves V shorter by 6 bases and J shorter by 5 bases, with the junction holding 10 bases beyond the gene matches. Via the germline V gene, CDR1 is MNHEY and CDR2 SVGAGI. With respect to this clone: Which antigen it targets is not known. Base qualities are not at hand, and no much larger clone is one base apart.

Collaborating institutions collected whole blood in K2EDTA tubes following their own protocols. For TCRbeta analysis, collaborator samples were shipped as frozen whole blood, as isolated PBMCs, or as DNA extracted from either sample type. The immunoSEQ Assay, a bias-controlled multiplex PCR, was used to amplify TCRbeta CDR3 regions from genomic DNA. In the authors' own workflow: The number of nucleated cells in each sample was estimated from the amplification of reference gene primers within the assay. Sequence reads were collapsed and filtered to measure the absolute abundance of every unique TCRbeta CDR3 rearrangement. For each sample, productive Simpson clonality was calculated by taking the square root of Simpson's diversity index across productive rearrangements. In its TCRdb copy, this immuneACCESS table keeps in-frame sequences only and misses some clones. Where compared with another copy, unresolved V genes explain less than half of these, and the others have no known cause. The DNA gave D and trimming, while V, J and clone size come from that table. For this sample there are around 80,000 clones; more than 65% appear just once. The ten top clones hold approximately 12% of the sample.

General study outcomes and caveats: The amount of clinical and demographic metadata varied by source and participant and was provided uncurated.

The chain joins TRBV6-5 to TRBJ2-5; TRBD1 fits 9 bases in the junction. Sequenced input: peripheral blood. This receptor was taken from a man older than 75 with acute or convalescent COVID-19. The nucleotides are TGTGCCAGCAGAAGAACAGGGGGCGCCAGGGAGACCCAGTACTTC. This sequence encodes CASRRTGGARETQYF.